This T cell receptor (beta chain) was obtained from a study of cytomegalovirus exposure and HLA in healthy donors. With 7 bases clipped from V and 6 bases from J, the junction kept 9 bases outside the gene matches. This CDR3 comprises 15 residues. Germline CDR1 LNHDA, CDR2 SQIVND (reference sequence). Amplification used 60 Vbeta primers and 13 Jbeta primers. Only in-frame clones appear in the TCRdb table, and some are missing; sequencing was by immunoSEQ multiplex PCR. The sample contains under 200,000 clones, approximately 76% of which appear only once. This receptor was taken from a woman under 30 in good health and CMV-seropositive. Material for sequencing was PBMCs. V and J are TRBV19 and TRBJ2-2; the match to TRBD1 covers 9 bases. CDR3 coding DNA: TGTGCCAGTATGACGGGACAGGGTATCGCCGGGGAGCTGTTTTTT. Residues: CASMTGQGIAGELFF.